This TCR beta chain was identified during a study of T cell repertoires in cytomegalovirus infection. Study information: Matching HLA type, along with CMV infection, was indicated by public TCR beta signatures.

The CDR3 loop spans 16 amino acids. The germline CDR1 and CDR2 sequences are SGDLS and YYNGEE. Remarks on this clonotype: What it binds is unknown. A read error may be the cause here, since a much bigger clone is one base away.

Study-wide points: Identification of carriers of CMV plus the relevant HLA was achieved through cumulative public TCR beta family frequency. HLA-C-restricted TCR beta clonotypes specific for CMV led the ex vivo response.

TCRdb called the reads again in MiXCR, with one record for every CDR3 protein. The table lists around 230,000 distinct CDR3 sequences, approximately 7% of them singletons. V is TRBV9 and J is TRBJ2-2, with D perhaps matching TRBD1 or TRBD2 (6 bases each). Material for sequencing was PBMCs. The receptor was derived from a human donor in good health (CMV status not recorded). Some clones in this sample may be carry-over from other donors' samples. The DNA of the CDR3 is TGTTCCAGCAGCGTATTCGGGGGCCCGAACACCGGGGAGCTGTTTTTT. Translating gives CSSSVFGGPNTGELFF.